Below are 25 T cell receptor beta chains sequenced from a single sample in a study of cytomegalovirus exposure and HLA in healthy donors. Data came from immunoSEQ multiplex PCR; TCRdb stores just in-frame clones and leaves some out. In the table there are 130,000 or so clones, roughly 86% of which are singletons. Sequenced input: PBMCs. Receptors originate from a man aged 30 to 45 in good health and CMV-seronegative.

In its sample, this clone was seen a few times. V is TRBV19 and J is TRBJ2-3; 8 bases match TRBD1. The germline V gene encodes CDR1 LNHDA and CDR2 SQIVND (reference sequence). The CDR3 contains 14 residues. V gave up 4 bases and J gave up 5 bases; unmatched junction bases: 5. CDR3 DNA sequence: TGTGCCAGTAGTACAGGGGGCGCTGGAGATACGCAGTATTTT. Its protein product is CASSTGGAGDTQYF.

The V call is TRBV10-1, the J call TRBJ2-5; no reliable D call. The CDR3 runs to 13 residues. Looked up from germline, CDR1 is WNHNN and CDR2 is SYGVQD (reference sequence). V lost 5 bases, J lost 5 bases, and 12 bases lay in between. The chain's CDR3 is CASSLSAAETQYF. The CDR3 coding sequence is TGCGCCAGCAGTCTAAGTGCGGCGGAGACCCAGTACTTC.

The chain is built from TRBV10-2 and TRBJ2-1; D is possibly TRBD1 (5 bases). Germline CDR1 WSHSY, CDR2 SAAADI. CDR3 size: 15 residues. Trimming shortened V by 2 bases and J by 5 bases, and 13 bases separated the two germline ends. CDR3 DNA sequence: TGCGCCAGCAGTGAGAGGACAATGCCGAACAATGAGCAGTTCTTC. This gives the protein CASSERTMPNNEQFF.

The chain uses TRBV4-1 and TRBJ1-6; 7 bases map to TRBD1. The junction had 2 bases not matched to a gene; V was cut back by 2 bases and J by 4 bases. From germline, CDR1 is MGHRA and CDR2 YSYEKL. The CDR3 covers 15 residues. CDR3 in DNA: TGCGCCAGCAGCCAAAGACAGGGTTATAATTCACCCCTCCACTTT. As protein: CASSQRQGYNSPLHF.

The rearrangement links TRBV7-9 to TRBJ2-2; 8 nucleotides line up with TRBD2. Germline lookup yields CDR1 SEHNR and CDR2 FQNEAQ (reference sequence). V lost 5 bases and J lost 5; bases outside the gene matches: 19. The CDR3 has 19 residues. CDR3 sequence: CASSILGSQRGIGTGELFF. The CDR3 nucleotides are TGTGCCAGCAGCATCCTTGGGTCGCAGCGGGGGATCGGAACCGGGGAGCTGTTTTTT.

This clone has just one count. CDR3 loop: CASSQDPGGRPEAFF. As DNA, the CDR3 is TGCGCCAGCAGCCAAGATCCGGGGGGGCGGCCTGAAGCTTTCTTT. This chain joins TRBV4-3 and TRBJ1-1, with D tentatively TRBD1 (6 bases). The germline V and J ends were trimmed by 0 bases and 6 bases, with 14 bases remaining between them. The germline V gene has CDR1 LGHNA and CDR2 YSLEER. The CDR3 extends over 15 amino acids.

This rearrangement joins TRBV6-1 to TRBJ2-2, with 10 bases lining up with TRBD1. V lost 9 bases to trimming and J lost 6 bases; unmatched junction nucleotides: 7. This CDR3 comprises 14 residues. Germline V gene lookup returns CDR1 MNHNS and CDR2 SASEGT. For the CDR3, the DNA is TGTGCCAGTCCTGGGACAGGGGTGGCCGGGGAGCTGTTTTTT. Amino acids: CASPGTGVAGELFF.

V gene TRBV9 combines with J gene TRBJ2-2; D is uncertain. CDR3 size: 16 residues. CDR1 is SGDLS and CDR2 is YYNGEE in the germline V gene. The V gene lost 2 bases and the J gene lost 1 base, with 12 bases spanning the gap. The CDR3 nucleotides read TGTGCCAGCAGCGTGATGAGCAGGATGAACACCGGGGAGCTGTTTTTT. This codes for CASSVMSRMNTGELFF. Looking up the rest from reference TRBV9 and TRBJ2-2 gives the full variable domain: DSGVTQTPKHLITATGQRVTLRCSPRSGDLSVYWYQQSLDQGLQFLIQYYNGEERAKGNILERFSAQQFPDLHSELNLSSLELGDSALYFCASSVMSRMNTGELFFGEGSRLTVL.

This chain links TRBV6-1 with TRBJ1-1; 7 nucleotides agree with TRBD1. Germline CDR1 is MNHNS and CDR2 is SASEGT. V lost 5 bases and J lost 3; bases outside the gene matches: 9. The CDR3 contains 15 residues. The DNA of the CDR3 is TGTGCCAGCAGTCCCTACTTTGACAGGGACACTGAAGCTTTCTTT. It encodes CASSPYFDRDTEAFF.

CDR3 protein: CASSSGQPNTGELFF. In DNA, the CDR3 is TGCGCCAGCAGTTCGGGACAGCCGAACACCGGGGAGCTGTTTTTT. The V and J genes are TRBV4-1 and TRBJ2-2; TRBD1 matches at 7 bases. The CDR3 totals 15 residues. J lost 0 bases, V lost 6 bases, and 4 bases had no gene match. Germline V gene lookup returns CDR1 MGHRA and CDR2 YSYEKL.

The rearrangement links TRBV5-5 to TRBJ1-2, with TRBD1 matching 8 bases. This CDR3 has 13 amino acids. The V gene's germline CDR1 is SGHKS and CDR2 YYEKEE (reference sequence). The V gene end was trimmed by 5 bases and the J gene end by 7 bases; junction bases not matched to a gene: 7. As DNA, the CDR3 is TGTGCCAGCAGACCGACAGGGGTTTTTGGCTACACCTTC. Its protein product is CASRPTGVFGYTF.

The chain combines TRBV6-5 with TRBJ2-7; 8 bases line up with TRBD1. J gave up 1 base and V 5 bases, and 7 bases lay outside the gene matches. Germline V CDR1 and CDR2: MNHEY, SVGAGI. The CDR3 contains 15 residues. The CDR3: CASSLRGQASYEQYF. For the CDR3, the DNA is TGTGCCAGCAGTCTCCGGGGACAGGCTTCCTACGAGCAGTACTTC.

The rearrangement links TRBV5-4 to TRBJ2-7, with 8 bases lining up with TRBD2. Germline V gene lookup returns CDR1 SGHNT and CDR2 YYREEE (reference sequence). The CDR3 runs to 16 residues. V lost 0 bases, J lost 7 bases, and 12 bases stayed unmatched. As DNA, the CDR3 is TGTGCCAGCAGCTTGGCCCCGGGACTAGAGACCTGGGAGCAGTACTTC. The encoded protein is CASSLAPGLETWEQYF.

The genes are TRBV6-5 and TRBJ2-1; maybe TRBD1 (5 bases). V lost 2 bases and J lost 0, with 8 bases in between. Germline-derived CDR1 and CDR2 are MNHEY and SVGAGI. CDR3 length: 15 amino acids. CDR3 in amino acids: CASSYDRSSYNEQFF. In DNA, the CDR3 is TGTGCCAGCAGTTACGACAGAAGCTCCTACAATGAGCAGTTCTTC.

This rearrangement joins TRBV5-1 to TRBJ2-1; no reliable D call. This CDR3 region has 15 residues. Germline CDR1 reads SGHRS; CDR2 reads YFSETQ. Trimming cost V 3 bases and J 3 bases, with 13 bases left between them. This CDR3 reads CASSSPATLYNEQFF. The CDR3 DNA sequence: TGCGCCAGCAGCTCGCCAGCGACCCTCTACAATGAGCAGTTCTTC.

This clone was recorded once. CDR3 residues: CASSPGGQRPETQYF. CDR3 DNA: TGTGCCAGCTCTCCCGGGGGGCAGCGCCCAGAGACCCAGTACTTC. V is TRBV6-6 and J is TRBJ2-5; D perhaps matches TRBD2 (7 bases). V dropped 8 bases and J dropped 4 bases, with 20 bases sitting between them. The germline gives CDR1 MNHNY, CDR2 SVGAGI (reference sequence). The CDR3 consists of 15 residues.

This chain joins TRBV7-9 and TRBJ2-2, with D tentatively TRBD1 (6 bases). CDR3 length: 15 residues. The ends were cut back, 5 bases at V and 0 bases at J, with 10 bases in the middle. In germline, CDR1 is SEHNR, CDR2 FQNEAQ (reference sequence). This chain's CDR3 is CASSKDSSNTGELFF. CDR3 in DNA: TGTGCCAGCAGCAAGGACAGCTCGAACACCGGGGAGCTGTTTTTT.

The DNA of the CDR3 is TGCGCCAGCAGCTTGGAAACTAGCGCGTACCCCCAAGAGACCCAGTACTTC. Translated: CASSLETSAYPQETQYF. The chain couples TRBV5-1 to TRBJ2-5, with 7 bases matching TRBD2. CDR1 and CDR2 (germline): SGHRS, YFSETQ. Trimming took 0 bases from V and 1 from J; bases not matched to a gene: 9. This CDR3 contains 17 residues.

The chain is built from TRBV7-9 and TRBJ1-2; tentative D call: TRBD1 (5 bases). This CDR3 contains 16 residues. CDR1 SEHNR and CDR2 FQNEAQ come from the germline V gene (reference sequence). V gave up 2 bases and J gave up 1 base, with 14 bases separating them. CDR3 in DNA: TGTGCCAGCAGCTTATCCGAGCGGAGGGGTAACTATGGCTACACCTTC. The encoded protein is CASSLSERRGNYGYTF.

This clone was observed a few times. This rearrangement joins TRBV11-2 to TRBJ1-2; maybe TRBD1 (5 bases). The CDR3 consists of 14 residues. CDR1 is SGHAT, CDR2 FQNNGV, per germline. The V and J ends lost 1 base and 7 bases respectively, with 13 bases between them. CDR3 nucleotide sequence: TGTGCCAGCAGCTTAGCCCAGGCCCAGGGTGGCTACACCTTC. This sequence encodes CASSLAQAQGGYTF.

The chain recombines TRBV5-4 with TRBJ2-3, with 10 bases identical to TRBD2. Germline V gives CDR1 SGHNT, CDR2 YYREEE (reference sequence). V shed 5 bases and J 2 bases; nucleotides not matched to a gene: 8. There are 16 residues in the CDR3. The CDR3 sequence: CASRSVAGGTTDTQYF. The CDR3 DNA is TGTGCCAGCAGAAGTGTAGCGGGGGGAACCACAGATACGCAGTATTTT.

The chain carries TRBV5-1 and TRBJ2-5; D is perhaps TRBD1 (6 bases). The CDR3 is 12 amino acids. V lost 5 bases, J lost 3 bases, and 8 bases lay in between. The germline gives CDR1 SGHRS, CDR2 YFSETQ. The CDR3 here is CASRRTEETQYF. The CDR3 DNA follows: TGCGCCAGCAGAAGGACAGAAGAGACCCAGTACTTC. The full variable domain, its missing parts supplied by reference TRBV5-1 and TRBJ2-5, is KAGVTQTPRYLIKTRGQQVTLSCSPISGHRSVSWYQQTPGQGLQFLFEYFSETQRNKGNFPGRFSGRQFSNSRSEMNVSTLELGDSALYLCASRRTEETQYFGPGTRLLVL.

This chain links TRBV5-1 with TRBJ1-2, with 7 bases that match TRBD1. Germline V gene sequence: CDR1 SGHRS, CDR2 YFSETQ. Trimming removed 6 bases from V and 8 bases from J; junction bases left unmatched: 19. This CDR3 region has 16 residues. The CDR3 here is CASTLGKTGLSEGYTF. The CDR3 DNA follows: TGCGCCAGCACTCTCGGCAAGACAGGGCTCTCGGAAGGCTACACCTTC.

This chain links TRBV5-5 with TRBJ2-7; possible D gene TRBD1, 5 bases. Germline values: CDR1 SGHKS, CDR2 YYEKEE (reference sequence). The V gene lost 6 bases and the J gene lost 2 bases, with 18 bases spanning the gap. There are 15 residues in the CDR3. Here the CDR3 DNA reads TGTGCCAGCACCCGATCCAGGGTTTCCGCCTACGAGCAGTACTTC. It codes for CASTRSRVSAYEQYF.

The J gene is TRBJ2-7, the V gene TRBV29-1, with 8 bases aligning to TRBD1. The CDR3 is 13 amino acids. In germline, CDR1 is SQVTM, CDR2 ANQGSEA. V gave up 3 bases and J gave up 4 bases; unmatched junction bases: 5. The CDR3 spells CSVESQGAYEQYF. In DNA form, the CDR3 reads TGCAGCGTTGAGAGTCAGGGGGCGTACGAGCAGTACTTC.